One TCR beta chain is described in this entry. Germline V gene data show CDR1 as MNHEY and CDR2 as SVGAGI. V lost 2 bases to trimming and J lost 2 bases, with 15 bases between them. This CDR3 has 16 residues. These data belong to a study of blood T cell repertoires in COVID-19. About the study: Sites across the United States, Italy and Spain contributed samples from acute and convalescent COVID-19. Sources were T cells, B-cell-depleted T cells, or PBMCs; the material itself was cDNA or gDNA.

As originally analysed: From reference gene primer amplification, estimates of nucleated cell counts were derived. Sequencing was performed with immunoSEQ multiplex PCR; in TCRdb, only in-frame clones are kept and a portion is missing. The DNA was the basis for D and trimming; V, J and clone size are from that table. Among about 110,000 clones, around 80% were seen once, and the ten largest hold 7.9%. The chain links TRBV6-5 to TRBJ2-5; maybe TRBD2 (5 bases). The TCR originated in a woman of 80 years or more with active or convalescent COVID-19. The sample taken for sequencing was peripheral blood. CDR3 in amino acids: CASSYDAGIGQETQYF. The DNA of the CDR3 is TGTGCCAGCAGTTACGACGCGGGTATTGGGCAAGAGACCCAGTACTTC.